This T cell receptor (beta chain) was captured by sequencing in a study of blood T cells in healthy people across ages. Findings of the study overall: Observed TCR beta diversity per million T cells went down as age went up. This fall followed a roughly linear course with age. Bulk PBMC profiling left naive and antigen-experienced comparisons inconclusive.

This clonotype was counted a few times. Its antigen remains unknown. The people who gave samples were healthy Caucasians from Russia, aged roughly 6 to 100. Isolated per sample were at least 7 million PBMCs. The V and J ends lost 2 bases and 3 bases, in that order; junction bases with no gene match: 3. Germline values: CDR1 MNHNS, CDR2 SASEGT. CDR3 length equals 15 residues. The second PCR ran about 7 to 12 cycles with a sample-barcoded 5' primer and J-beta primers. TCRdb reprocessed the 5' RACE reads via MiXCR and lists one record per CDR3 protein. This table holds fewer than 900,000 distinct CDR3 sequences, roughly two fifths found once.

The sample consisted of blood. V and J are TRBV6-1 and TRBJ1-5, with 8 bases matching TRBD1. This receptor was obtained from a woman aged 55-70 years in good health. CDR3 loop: CASSEQGANNQPQHF. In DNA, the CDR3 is TGTGCCAGCAGTGAACAGGGGGCTAACAATCAGCCCCAGCATTTT.